Listed here are 3 T cell receptor beta chains from one sample, sequenced in a study of human T cells and chemical hapten exposure. TCRdb processed the RACE reads anew with MiXCR; each CDR3 protein has one entry. The repertoire holds roughly 200,000 distinct CDR3 sequences, with approximately 20% as singletons. Regarding time point: patch test 1, 2 weeks after DPC sensitization. Documented treatment: therapeutic diphenylcyclopropenone sensitization with weekly scalp DPC. Specimen: whole blood, collected in connection with sensitization to the hapten diphenylcyclopropenone (DPC). The receptors derive from a woman aged 45-65 years with alopecia areata. Some clones in this sample may be carry-over from other donors' samples.

This chain connects TRBV5-1 to TRBJ2-5; TRBD1 agrees at 8 bases. After removal of 4 bases from V and 2 bases from J, the junction contained 4 bases not matched to a gene. Germline V CDR1 and CDR2: SGHRS, YFSETQ. This CDR3 is built from 14 residues. The CDR3 here is CASSETGVQETQYF. CDR3 coding DNA: TGCGCCAGCAGCGAGACAGGGGTTCAAGAGACCCAGTACTTC.

The rearrangement links TRBV7-6 to TRBJ2-1; perhaps TRBD2 as D (5 bases). The germline V gene encodes CDR1 SGHVS and CDR2 FNYEAQ. There are 13 residues in the CDR3. V dropped 5 bases and J dropped 7 bases, with 12 bases sitting between them. The CDR3 spells CASSEFTSNEQFF. The CDR3, as DNA: TGTGCCAGCAGCGAATTTACTAGTAATGAGCAGTTCTTC.

The chain combines TRBV20-1 with TRBJ2-7; 8 bases are shared with TRBD1. Germline CDR1 is DFQATT and CDR2 is SNEGSKA (reference sequence). The CDR3 has 16 residues. The ends lost 0 bases at V and 0 bases at J; junction bases unmatched: 7. The CDR3, as DNA: TGCAGTGCTAGAGATCCCCCGACAGGGGTCTCCTACGAGCAGTACTTC. Amino acids: CSARDPPTGVSYEQYF.